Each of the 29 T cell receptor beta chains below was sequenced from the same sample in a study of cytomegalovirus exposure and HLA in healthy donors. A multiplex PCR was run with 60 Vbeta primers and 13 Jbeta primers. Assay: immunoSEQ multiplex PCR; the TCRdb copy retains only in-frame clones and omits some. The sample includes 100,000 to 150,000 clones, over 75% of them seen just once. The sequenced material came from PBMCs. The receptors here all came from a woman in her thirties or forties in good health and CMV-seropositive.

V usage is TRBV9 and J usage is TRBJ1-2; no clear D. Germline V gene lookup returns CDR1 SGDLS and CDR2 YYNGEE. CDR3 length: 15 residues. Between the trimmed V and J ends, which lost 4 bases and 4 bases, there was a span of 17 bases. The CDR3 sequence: CASSKRQFGSYGYTF. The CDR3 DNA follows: TGTGCCAGCAGCAAACGTCAATTCGGGTCCTATGGCTACACCTTC. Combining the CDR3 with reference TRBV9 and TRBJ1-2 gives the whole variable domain DSGVTQTPKHLITATGQRVTLRCSPRSGDLSVYWYQQSLDQGLQFLIQYYNGEERAKGNILERFSAQQFPDLHSELNLSSLELGDSALYFCASSKRQFGSYGYTFGSGTRLTVV.

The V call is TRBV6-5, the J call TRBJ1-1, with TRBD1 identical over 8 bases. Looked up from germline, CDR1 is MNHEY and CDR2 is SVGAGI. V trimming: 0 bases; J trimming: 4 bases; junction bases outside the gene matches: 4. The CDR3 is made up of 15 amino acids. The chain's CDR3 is CASSYSETGATEAFF. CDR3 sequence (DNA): TGTGCCAGCAGTTACTCAGAGACAGGGGCCACTGAAGCTTTCTTT.

CDR3 region: CASSLTLAGGRTGELFF. For the CDR3, the DNA is TGTGCCAGCAGTTTAACGCTAGCGGGGGGACGGACCGGGGAGCTGTTTTTT. The chain carries TRBV27 and TRBJ2-2; 11 bases match TRBD2. Germline V CDR1 and CDR2: MNHEY, SMNVEV (reference sequence). V shed 2 bases, J shed 5 bases, and the junction held 7 bases outside the gene matches. The CDR3 has 17 residues.

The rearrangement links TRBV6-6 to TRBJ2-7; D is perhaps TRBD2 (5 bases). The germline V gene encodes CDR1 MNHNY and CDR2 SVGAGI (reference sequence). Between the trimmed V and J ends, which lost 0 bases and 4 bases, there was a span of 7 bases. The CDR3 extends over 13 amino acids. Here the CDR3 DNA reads TGTGCCAGCAGTTACTCGACGGGGTACGAGCAGTACTTC. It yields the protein CASSYSTGYEQYF.

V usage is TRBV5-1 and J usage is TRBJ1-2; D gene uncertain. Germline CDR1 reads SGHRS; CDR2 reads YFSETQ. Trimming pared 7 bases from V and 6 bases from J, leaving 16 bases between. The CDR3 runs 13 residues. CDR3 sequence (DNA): TGCGCCAGCCGGTCGGAGGATTTTGATGGCTACACCTTC. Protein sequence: CASRSEDFDGYTF.

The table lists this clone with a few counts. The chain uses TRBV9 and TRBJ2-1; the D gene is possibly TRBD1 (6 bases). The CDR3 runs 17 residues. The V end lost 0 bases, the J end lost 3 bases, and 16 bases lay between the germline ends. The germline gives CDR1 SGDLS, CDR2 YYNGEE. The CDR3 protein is CASSVGGPLWDYNEQFF. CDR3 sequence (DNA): TGTGCCAGCAGCGTAGGGGGGCCCTTATGGGACTACAATGAGCAGTTCTTC. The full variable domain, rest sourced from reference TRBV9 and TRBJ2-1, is DSGVTQTPKHLITATGQRVTLRCSPRSGDLSVYWYQQSLDQGLQFLIQYYNGEERAKGNILERFSAQQFPDLHSELNLSSLELGDSALYFCASSVGGPLWDYNEQFFGPGTRLTVL.

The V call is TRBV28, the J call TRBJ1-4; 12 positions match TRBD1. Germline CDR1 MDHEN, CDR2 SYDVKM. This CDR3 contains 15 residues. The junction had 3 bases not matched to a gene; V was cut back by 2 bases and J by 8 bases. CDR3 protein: CASSLGGQGAEKLFF. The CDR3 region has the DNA TGTGCCAGCAGTTTAGGGGGACAGGGGGCAGAAAAACTGTTTTTT.

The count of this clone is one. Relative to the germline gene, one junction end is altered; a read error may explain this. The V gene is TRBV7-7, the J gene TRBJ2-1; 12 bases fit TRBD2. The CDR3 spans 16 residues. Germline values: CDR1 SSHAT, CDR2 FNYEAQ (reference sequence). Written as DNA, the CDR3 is TGTGCTAGCAGCCCAAGGACTAGCGGGGCTACGGATGAGCAGTTCTTC. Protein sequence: CASSPRTSGATDEQFF.

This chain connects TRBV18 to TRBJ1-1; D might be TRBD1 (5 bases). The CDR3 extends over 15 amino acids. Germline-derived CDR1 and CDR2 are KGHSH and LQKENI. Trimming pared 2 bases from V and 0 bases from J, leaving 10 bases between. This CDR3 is CASSPWGLLNTEAFF. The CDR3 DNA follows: TGTGCCAGCTCACCATGGGGACTGCTGAACACTGAAGCTTTCTTT.

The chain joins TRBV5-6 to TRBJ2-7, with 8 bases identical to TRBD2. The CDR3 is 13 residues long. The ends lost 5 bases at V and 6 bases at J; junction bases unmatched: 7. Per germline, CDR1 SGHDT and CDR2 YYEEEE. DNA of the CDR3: TGTGCCAGCAGATTGACGGCGGGAGGCGAGCAGTACTTC. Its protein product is CASRLTAGGEQYF.

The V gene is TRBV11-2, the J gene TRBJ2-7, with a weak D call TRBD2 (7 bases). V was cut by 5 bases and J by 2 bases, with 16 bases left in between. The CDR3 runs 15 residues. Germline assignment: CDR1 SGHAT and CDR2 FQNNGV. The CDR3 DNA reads TGTGCCAGCAGCGCTATCGGGCGGGGGCCCTACGAGCAGTACTTC. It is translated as CASSAIGRGPYEQYF. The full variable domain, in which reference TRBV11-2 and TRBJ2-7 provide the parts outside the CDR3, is EAGVAQSPRYKIIEKRQSVAFWCNPISGHATLYWYQQILGQGPKLLIQFQNNGVVDDSQLPKDRFSAERLKGVDSTLKIQPAKLEDSAVYLCASSAIGRGPYEQYFGPGTRLTVT.

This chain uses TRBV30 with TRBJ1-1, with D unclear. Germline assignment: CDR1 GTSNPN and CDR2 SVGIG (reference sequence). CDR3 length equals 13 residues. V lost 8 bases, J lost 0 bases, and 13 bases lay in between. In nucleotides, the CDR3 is TGTGCCCGGCGGCTTAACATGAACACTGAAGCTTTCTTT. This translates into CARRLNMNTEAFF.

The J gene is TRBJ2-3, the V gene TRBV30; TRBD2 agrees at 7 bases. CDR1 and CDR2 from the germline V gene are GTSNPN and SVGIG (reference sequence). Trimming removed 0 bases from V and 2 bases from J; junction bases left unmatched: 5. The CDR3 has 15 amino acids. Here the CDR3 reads CAWSVLAGDTDTQYF. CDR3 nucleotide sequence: TGTGCCTGGAGTGTACTTGCGGGGGACACAGATACGCAGTATTTT.

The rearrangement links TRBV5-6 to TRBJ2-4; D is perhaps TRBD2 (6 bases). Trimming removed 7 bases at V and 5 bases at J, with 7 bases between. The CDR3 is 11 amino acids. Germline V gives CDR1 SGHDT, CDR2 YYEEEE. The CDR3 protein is CASWGENIQYF. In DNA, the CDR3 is TGTGCCAGCTGGGGGGAAAACATTCAGTACTTC.

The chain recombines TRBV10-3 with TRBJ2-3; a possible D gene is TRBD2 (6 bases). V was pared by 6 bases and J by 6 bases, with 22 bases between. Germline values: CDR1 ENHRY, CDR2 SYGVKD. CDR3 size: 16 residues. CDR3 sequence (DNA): TGTGCCATCAGCGGTGGACTACCACGTCCTACGGATACGCAGTATTTT. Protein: CAISGGLPRPTDTQYF.

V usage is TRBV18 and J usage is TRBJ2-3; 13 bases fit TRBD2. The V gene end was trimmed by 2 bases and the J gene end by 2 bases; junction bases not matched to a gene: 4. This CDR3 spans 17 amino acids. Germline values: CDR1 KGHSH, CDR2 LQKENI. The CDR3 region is CASSPEGLAGFTDTQYF. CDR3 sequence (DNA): TGTGCCAGCTCACCAGAGGGACTAGCGGGATTCACAGATACGCAGTATTTT.

The CDR3 is CASSPTPTGNTEAFF. Written as DNA, the CDR3 is TGTGCCAGCAGCCCGACGCCGACAGGGAACACTGAAGCTTTCTTT. V usage is TRBV7-3 and J usage is TRBJ1-1; tentatively, D is TRBD1 (6 bases). There are 15 residues in the CDR3. Germline loops: CDR1 SGHTA, CDR2 FQGTGA. Trimming shortened V by 5 bases and J by 1 base, and 14 bases separated the two germline ends.

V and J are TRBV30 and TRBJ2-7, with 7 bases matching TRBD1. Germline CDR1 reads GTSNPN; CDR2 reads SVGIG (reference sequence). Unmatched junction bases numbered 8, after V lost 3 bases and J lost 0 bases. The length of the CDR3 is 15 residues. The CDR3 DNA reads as TGTGCCTGGAGGAGGGTGACAGGGAGCTCCTACGAGCAGTACTTC. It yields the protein CAWRRVTGSSYEQYF. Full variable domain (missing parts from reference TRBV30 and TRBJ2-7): SQTIHQWPATLVQPVGSPLSLECTVEGTSNPNLYWYRQAAGRGLQLLFYSVGIGQISSEVPQNLSASRPQDRQFILSSKKLLLSDSGFYLCAWRRVTGSSYEQYFGPGTRLTVT.

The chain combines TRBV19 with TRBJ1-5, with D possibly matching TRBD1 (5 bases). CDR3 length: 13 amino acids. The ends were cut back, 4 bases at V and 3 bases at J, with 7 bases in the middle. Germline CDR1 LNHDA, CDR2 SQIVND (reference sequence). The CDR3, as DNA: TGTGCCAGTAGTAGCGGGACCAATCAGCCCCAGCATTTT. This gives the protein CASSSGTNQPQHF.

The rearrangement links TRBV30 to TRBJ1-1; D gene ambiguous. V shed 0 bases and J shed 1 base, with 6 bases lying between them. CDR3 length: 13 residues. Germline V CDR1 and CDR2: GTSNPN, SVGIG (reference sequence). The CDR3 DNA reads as TGTGCCTGGAGTGTAAACACGAACACTGAAGCTTTCTTT. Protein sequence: CAWSVNTNTEAFF.

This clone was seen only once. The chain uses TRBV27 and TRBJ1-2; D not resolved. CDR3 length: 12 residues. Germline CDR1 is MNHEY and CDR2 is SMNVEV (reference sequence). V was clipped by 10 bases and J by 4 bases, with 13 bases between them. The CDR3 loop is CATSTGGYGYTF. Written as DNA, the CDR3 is TGTGCCACTTCGACGGGAGGCTATGGCTACACCTTC.

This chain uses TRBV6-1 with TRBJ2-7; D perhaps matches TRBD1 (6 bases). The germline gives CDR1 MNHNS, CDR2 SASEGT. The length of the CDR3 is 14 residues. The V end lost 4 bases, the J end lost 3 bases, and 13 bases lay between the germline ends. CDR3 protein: CASSVGTKNYEQYF. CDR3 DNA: TGTGCCAGCAGTGTAGGGACAAAAAACTACGAGCAGTACTTC.

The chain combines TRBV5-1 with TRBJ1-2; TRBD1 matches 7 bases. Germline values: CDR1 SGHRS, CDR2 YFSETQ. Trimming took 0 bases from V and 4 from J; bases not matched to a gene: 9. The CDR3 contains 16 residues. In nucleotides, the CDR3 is TGCGCCAGCAGCTTGGGTTCGGGGACAGATCTCTATGGCTACACCTTC. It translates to CASSLGSGTDLYGYTF.

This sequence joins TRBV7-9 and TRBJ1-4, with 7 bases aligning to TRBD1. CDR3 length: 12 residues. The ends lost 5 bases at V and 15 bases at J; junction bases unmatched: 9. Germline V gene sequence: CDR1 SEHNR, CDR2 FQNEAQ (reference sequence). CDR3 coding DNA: TGTGCCAGCAGCCCCGGGGGACAGTTCTTGTTTTTT. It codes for CASSPGGQFLFF.

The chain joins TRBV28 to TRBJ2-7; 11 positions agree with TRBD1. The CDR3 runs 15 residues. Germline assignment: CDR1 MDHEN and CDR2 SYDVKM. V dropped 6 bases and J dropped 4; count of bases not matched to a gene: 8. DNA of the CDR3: TGTGCCAGCAGACCCGCCCGGGACAGGGGGTACGAGCAGTACTTC. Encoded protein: CASRPARDRGYEQYF.

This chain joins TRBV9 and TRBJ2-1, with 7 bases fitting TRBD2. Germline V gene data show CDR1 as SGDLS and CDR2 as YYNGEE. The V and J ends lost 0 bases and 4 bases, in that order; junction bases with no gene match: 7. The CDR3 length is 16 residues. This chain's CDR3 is CASSVERGSYYNEQFF. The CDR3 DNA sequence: TGTGCCAGCAGCGTAGAGCGGGGATCGTATTACAATGAGCAGTTCTTC.

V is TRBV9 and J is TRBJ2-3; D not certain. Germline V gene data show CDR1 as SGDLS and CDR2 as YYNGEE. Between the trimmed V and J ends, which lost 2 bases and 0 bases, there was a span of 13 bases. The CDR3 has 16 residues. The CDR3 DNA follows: TGTGCCAGCAGCGTCGGCCGCAGGCGAAGCACAGATACGCAGTATTTT. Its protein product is CASSVGRRRSTDTQYF.

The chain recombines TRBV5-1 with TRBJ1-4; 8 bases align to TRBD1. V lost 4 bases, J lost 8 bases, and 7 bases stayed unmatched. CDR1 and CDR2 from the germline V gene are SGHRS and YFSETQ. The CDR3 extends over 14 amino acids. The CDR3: CASSPGQGREKLFF. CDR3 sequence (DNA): TGCGCCAGCAGCCCTGGACAGGGTAGGGAAAAACTGTTTTTT.

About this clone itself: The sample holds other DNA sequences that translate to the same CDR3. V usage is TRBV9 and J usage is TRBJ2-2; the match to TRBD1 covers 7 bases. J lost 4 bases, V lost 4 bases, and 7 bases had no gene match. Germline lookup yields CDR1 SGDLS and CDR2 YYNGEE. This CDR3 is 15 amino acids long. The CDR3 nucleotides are TGTGCCAGCAGCCCTAAGGGGGCGGGCACCGGGGAGCTGTTTTTT. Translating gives CASSPKGAGTGELFF.